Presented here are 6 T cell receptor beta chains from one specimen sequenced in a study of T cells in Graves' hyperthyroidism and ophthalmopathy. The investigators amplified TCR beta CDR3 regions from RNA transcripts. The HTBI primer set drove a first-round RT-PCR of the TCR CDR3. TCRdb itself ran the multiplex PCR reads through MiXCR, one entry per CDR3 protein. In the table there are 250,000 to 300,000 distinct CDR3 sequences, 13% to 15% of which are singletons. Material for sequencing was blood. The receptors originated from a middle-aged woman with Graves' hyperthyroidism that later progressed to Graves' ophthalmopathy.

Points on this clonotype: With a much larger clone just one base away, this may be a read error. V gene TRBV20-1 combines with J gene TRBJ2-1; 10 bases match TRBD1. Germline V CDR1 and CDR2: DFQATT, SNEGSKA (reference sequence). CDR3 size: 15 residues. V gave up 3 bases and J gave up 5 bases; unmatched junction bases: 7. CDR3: CSARADRGVHNEQFF. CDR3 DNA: TGCAGTGCTAGGGCGGACAGGGGGGTTCACAATGAGCAGTTCTTC.

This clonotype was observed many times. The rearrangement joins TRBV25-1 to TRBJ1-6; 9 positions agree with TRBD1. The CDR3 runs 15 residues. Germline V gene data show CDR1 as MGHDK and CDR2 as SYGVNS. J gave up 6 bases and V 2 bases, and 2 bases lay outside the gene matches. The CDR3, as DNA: TGTGCCAGCAGTGAAAGGGGACAGGGTAATTCACCCCTCCACTTT. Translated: CASSERGQGNSPLHF.

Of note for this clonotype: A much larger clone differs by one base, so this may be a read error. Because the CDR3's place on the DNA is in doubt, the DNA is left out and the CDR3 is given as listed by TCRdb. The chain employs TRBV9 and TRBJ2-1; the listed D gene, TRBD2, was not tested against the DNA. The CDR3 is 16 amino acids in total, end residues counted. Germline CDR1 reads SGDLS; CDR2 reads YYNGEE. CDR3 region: CASSVVASGSSGEQVF.

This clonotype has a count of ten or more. CDR3 sequence: CASSAGAVLAGELFF. The CDR3 DNA is TGTGCCAGCAGCGCCGGGGCTGTCCTGGCCGGGGAGCTGTTTTTT. V and J are TRBV2 and TRBJ2-2, with D perhaps given as TRBD1 or TRBD2 (5 bases each). The V end was cut by 6 bases, the J end by 6 bases, with 17 bases between. In germline, CDR1 is SNHLY, CDR2 FYNNEI. The length of the CDR3 is 15 residues.

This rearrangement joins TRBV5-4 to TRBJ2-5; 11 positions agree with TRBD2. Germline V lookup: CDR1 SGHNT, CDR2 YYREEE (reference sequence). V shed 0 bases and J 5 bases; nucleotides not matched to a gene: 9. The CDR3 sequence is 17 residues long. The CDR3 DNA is TGTGCCAGCAGCTTGGCCAAACTAGCGGGAGTTGGGGAGACCCAGTACTTC. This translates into CASSLAKLAGVGETQYF.

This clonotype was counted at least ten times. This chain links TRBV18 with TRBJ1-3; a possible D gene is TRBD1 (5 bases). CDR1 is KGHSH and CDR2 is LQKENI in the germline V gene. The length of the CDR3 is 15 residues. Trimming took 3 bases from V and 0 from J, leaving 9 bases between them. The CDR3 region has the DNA TGTGCCAGCTCACCCACAGGCGTCTCTGGAAACACCATATATTTT. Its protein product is CASSPTGVSGNTIYF.